This TCR beta chain was identified in a study of cytomegalovirus exposure and HLA in healthy donors. In the case of this clone: Its antigen is currently unknown.

Germline-derived CDR1 and CDR2 are SQVTM and ANQGSEA. CDR3 length: 13 residues. Trimming took 7 bases from V and 6 from J, leaving 17 bases between them. Researchers ran the PCR with 60 Vbeta and 13 Jbeta primers. The repertoire was sequenced with immunoSEQ multiplex PCR; TCRdb's copy has only in-frame clones and lacks some. This sample's table has under 40,000 clones. Points from the study as a whole: Sequencing probably produced one cluster of sequence variants that were highly shared.

The sequence derives from a woman between 40 and 55 years old in good health and CMV-seropositive. Sequencing was carried out using PBMCs. The chain couples TRBV29-1 to TRBJ2-3; D is perhaps TRBD2 (5 bases). In DNA form, the CDR3 reads TGCAGCGCGATGGGAGCGGTATCGGATACGCAGTATTTT. Translating it yields CSAMGAVSDTQYF.